Listed here are 27 T cell receptor beta chains from one sample, sequenced in a study of cytomegalovirus exposure and HLA in healthy donors. In the PCR, 60 Vbeta and 13 Jbeta primers were used. Sequencing was performed with immunoSEQ multiplex PCR; in TCRdb, only in-frame clones are kept and a portion is missing. In the table there are about 120,000 clones, roughly 77% of which are singletons. The source material was PBMCs. The receptors originated from a man in his forties in good health and CMV-seronegative.

The chain has TRBV5-4 and TRBJ2-3; 9 bases fit TRBD2. V was pared by 0 bases and J by 2 bases, with 1 base of the junction left unmatched. The CDR3 consists of 15 residues. The V gene's germline CDR1 is SGHNT and CDR2 YYREEE (reference sequence). The CDR3 reads CASSLGGRATDTQYF. Here the CDR3 DNA reads TGTGCCAGCAGCTTGGGCGGGAGGGCCACAGATACGCAGTATTTT.

This chain links TRBV9 with TRBJ2-1; 8 bases fit TRBD2. The CDR3 is 15 residues long. Germline assignment: CDR1 SGDLS and CDR2 YYNGEE. Trimming took 2 bases from V and 6 from J; bases not matched to a gene: 7. CDR3 coding DNA: TGTGCCAGCAGCGTGAGCGGGAGCCTCCCCAATGAGCAGTTCTTC. This sequence encodes CASSVSGSLPNEQFF.

The J gene is TRBJ2-1, the V gene TRBV19, with 11 bases matching TRBD1. V was pared by 4 bases and J by 8 bases, with 7 bases of the junction left unmatched. CDR3 size: 15 residues. Germline assignment: CDR1 LNHDA and CDR2 SQIVND (reference sequence). CDR3 nucleotides: TGTGCCAGTAGTAGGCCCGGGACAGGGGGGCATGAGCAGTTCTTC. It is translated as CASSRPGTGGHEQFF.

This clone was picked up one time. Other DNA sequences from this sample encode an identical CDR3 as well. This rearrangement joins TRBV28 to TRBJ1-4; TRBD1 matches at 9 bases. Unmatched junction bases numbered 8, after V lost 5 bases and J lost 7 bases. Germline lookup yields CDR1 MDHEN and CDR2 SYDVKM. The CDR3 loop spans 15 amino acids. DNA of the CDR3: TGTGCCAGCAGTCCCCCGGGACAGGGTGGTGAAAAACTGTTTTTT. It translates to CASSPPGQGGEKLFF.

This clone appeared a few times. This chain joins TRBV5-4 and TRBJ2-7; tentatively, D is TRBD2 (7 bases). This CDR3 spans 15 amino acids. V was shortened by 4 bases and J by 3 bases, with 17 bases between the two germline ends. Germline V gene data show CDR1 as SGHNT and CDR2 as YYREEE (reference sequence). The CDR3 nucleotides are TGTGCCAGCAGCCCTCAGGGGCGGGAGCACTACGAGCAGTACTTC. This gives the protein CASSPQGREHYEQYF.

This clone appeared a single time. V is TRBV19 and J is TRBJ2-7; maybe TRBD1 (6 bases). Trimming took off 10 bases at V and 2 bases at J, with 12 bases between the two ends. This CDR3 contains 12 residues. The germline CDR1 and CDR2 sequences are LNHDA and SQIVND (reference sequence). Here the CDR3 DNA reads TGTGCCACAGAGGGACAAACCTACGAGCAGTACTTC. It translates to CATEGQTYEQYF.

The chain joins TRBV6-5 to TRBJ2-3; D possibly corresponds to TRBD2 (6 bases). From germline, CDR1 is MNHEY and CDR2 SVGAGI. The CDR3 is 11 residues long. The germline V and J ends were trimmed by 6 bases and 5 bases, with 6 bases remaining between them. CDR3 sequence reads: CASREGDTQYF. The CDR3 nucleotides are TGTGCCAGCAGGGAGGGAGATACGCAGTATTTT.

V usage is TRBV11-2 and J usage is TRBJ2-1; 8 bases are a match to TRBD2. The CDR3 sequence is 16 residues long. CDR1 and CDR2 (germline): SGHAT, FQNNGV. V was clipped by 4 bases and J by 2 bases; unmatched bases: 7. DNA of the CDR3: TGTGCCAGCAGCTCCCCGGGACTAGTCACCTACAATGAGCAGTTCTTC. This translates into CASSSPGLVTYNEQFF.

The rearrangement uses TRBV6-5 and TRBJ2-3; 8 bases align to TRBD2. The CDR3 totals 15 residues. V dropped 2 bases and J dropped 0; count of bases not matched to a gene: 1. The germline V gene encodes CDR1 MNHEY and CDR2 SVGAGI. CDR3 sequence reads: CASSYGGGSTDTQYF. CDR3 sequence (DNA): TGTGCCAGCAGTTACGGCGGGGGGAGCACAGATACGCAGTATTTT.

This chain links TRBV30 with TRBJ1-5; D not resolved. CDR1 is GTSNPN, CDR2 SVGIG, per germline (reference sequence). The CDR3 is 14 amino acids. V lost 0 bases and J lost 0, with 6 bases in between. The CDR3 sequence: CAWSVAYSNQPQHF. In nucleotides, the CDR3 is TGTGCCTGGAGTGTGGCTTATAGCAATCAGCCCCAGCATTTT.

This clone was found a few times. The J gene is TRBJ2-2, the V gene TRBV7-9; D possibly corresponds to TRBD2 (5 bases). Germline V gene lookup returns CDR1 SEHNR and CDR2 FQNEAQ (reference sequence). CDR3 length: 17 residues. The germline V and J ends were trimmed by 1 base and 6 bases, with 18 bases remaining between them. CDR3 coding DNA: TGTGCCAGCAGCTTAGTGGTGGGAGTAAGGGTCGCCGGGGAGCTGTTTTTT. Translated: CASSLVVGVRVAGELFF.

The chain carries TRBV6-5 and TRBJ1-2, with D unclear. With 2 bases removed from V and 8 bases from J, the gap between germline ends came to 18 bases. The CDR3 totals 15 residues. Germline assignment: CDR1 MNHEY and CDR2 SVGAGI. CDR3 protein: CASSYQAEVWSGYTF. The DNA for the CDR3 is TGTGCCAGCAGTTACCAAGCGGAGGTTTGGAGCGGCTACACCTTC.

V and J are TRBV4-3 and TRBJ1-3; the D gene is possibly TRBD1 (6 bases). CDR3 length: 15 residues. Between the trimmed V and J ends, which lost 1 base and 8 bases, there was a span of 15 bases. CDR1 is LGHNA, CDR2 YSLEER, per germline. The CDR3 region has the DNA TGCGCCAGCAGCCAAGTGGCTCAGGGGTCGCACACCATATATTTT. This sequence encodes CASSQVAQGSHTIYF.

The chain has TRBV9 and TRBJ2-3; 12 nucleotides agree with TRBD2. The CDR3 has 16 residues. Germline assignment: CDR1 SGDLS and CDR2 YYNGEE. After removal of 0 bases from V and 3 bases from J, the junction contained 2 bases not matched to a gene. The CDR3 spells CASSVDLAGGTDTQYF. CDR3 DNA sequence: TGTGCCAGCAGCGTAGATCTAGCGGGGGGGACAGATACGCAGTATTTT.

The rearrangement joins TRBV9 to TRBJ2-3; TRBD2 agrees at 11 bases. The V and J ends lost 0 bases and 4 bases, in that order; junction bases with no gene match: 4. The CDR3 runs 16 residues. Looked up from germline, CDR1 is SGDLS and CDR2 is YYNGEE. Written as DNA, the CDR3 is TGTGCCAGCAGCGTAGGACTAGCGGGAATCGCAGATACGCAGTATTTT. Residues: CASSVGLAGIADTQYF.

The chain uses TRBV5-6 and TRBJ1-5, with 7 bases that match TRBD1. Trimming cost V 4 bases and J 2 bases; bases outside gene matches: 9. Germline CDR1 and CDR2: SGHDT and YYEEEE. The CDR3 has 16 amino acids. The CDR3 DNA is TGTGCCAGCAGCCGGAAGGGGGCCGTTGGCAATCAGCCCCAGCATTTT. It yields the protein CASSRKGAVGNQPQHF.

The chain couples TRBV9 to TRBJ1-1; D may be TRBD1 (5 bases). The V end was cut by 0 bases, the J end by 6 bases, with 12 bases between. The CDR3 is made up of 14 amino acids. The germline V gene encodes CDR1 SGDLS and CDR2 YYNGEE. The CDR3 region has the DNA TGTGCCAGCAGCGTAGGACAGTACTCCCCTGAAGCTTTCTTT. This gives the protein CASSVGQYSPEAFF.

This chain joins TRBV6-4 and TRBJ1-2; D is uncertain. This CDR3 has 13 amino acids. The germline CDR1 and CDR2 sequences are MRHNA and SNTAGT. Deletions cut 8 bases from V and 4 bases from J, with 14 bases between. The CDR3 loop reads CASSVGEGYGYTF. The CDR3 nucleotides read TGTGCCAGCTCGGTCGGAGAAGGCTATGGCTACACCTTC.

CDR3 sequence reads: CASSIRASRDIQYF. For the CDR3, the DNA is TGTGCCAGTAGTATCAGGGCTAGTAGAGACATTCAGTACTTC. The chain couples TRBV19 to TRBJ2-4; possibly TRBD1 for D (5 bases). CDR1 and CDR2 (germline): LNHDA, SQIVND (reference sequence). The V gene lost 3 bases and the J gene lost 8 bases, with 14 bases spanning the gap. This CDR3 spans 14 amino acids.

The rearrangement uses TRBV5-3 and TRBJ2-1; TRBD2 matches 11 bases. TRBV5-3 falls under the ORF class, with uncertain function. This CDR3 region has 18 residues. Trimming cost V 7 bases and J 0 bases; bases outside gene matches: 12. Here the CDR3 DNA reads TGTGCCAGATGGACCGTAGCGGGAGGGCCCAACTCCTACAATGAGCAGTTCTTC. This codes for CARWTVAGGPNSYNEQFF.

This clone was detected only a few times. V gene TRBV5-1 combines with J gene TRBJ1-2; a weak D match, TRBD1 (6 bases). Germline CDR1 is SGHRS and CDR2 is YFSETQ. V was cut by 0 bases and J by 4 bases, with 16 bases left in between. The CDR3 consists of 16 residues. Here the CDR3 reads CASSLEGTGTVYGYTF. CDR3 DNA: TGCGCCAGCAGCTTGGAAGGCACAGGGACGGTCTATGGCTACACCTTC.

V and J are TRBV5-1 and TRBJ2-2, with TRBD2 matching 7 bases. This CDR3 spans 14 amino acids. The germline CDR1 and CDR2 sequences are SGHRS and YFSETQ. V trimming: 9 bases; J trimming: 5 bases; junction bases outside the gene matches: 10. Here the CDR3 reads CATSWGGRTGELFF. The CDR3 coding sequence is TGCGCCACCTCGTGGGGGGGTCGGACCGGGGAGCTGTTTTTT.

Regarding this clone: Germline is not matched at one junction end, which may reflect a read error. V and J are TRBV6-5 and TRBJ2-4; D is unresolved. In germline, CDR1 is MNHEY, CDR2 SVGAGI. CDR3 length: 13 amino acids. The CDR3 bases are TGTGCCAGCAGCCCAGAGCCCAAAAACAGTCAGTACTTC. This codes for CASSPEPKNSQYF.

V and J are TRBV2 and TRBJ1-5; no clear D gene. V was cut by 4 bases and J by 3 bases, with 10 bases left in between. The germline V gene encodes CDR1 SNHLY and CDR2 FYNNEI. The CDR3 is 14 amino acids. In DNA, the CDR3 is TGTGCCAGCAGTGTATGGAGGAACAATCAGCCCCAGCATTTT. It encodes CASSVWRNNQPQHF.

This clone showed up just a few times. The J gene is TRBJ1-2, the V gene TRBV6-5, with a tentative D call TRBD1 (6 bases). The germline V and J ends were trimmed by 0 bases and 2 bases, with 10 bases remaining between them. The germline gives CDR1 MNHEY, CDR2 SVGAGI. The length of the CDR3 is 15 residues. CDR3 loop: CASSYSGARNYGYTF. CDR3 bases: TGTGCCAGCAGTTACTCGGGGGCCAGGAACTATGGCTACACCTTC.

V is TRBV7-9 and J is TRBJ1-4; 8 positions agree with TRBD1. V dropped 5 bases and J dropped 7; count of bases not matched to a gene: 9. CDR3 size: 15 residues. CDR1 SEHNR and CDR2 FQNEAQ come from the germline V gene (reference sequence). CDR3 coding DNA: TGTGCCAGCAGCAAAAAGGACAGGGAGTTTGAAAAACTGTTTTTT. It yields the protein CASSKKDREFEKLFF.

This chain uses TRBV7-9 with TRBJ1-2; 7 positions agree with TRBD1. This CDR3 contains 17 residues. Unmatched junction bases numbered 12, after V lost 5 bases and J lost 0 bases. The V gene's germline CDR1 is SEHNR and CDR2 FQNEAQ (reference sequence). The CDR3 sequence: CASSRQQGPPTNYGYTF. CDR3 nucleotide sequence: TGTGCCAGCAGCCGACAACAGGGGCCGCCAACTAACTATGGCTACACCTTC.